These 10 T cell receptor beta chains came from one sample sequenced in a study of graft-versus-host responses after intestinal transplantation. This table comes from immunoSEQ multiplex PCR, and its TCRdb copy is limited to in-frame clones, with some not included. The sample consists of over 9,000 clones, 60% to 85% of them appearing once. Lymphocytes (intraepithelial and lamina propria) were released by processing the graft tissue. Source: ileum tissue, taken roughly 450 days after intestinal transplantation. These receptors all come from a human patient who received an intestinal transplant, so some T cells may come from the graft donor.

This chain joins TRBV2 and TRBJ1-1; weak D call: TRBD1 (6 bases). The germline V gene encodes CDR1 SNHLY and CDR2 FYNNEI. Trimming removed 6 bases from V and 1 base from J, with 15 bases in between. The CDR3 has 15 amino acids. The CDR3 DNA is TGTGCCAGCAGAGGGGGTTTAGGGCGGAACACTGAAGCTTTCTTT. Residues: CASRGGLGRNTEAFF.

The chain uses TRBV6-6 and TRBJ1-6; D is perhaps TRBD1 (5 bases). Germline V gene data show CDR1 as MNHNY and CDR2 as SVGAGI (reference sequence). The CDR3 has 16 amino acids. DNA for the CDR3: TGTGCATCGGGGACCCTAATATCAAGCGGTGGTTCACCCCTCCACTTT. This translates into CASGTLISSGGSPLHF.

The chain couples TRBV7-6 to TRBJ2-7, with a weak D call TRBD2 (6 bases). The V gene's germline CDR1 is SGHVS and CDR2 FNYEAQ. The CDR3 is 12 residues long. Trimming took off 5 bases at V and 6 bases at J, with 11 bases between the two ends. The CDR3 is CASSPWGGEQYF. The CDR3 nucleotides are TGTGCCAGCAGCCCATGGGGAGGCGAGCAGTACTTC.

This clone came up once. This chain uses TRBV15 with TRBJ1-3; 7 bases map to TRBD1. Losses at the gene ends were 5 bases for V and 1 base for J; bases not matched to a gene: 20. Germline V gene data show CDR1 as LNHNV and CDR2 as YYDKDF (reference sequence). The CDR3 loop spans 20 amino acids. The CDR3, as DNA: TGTGCCACCAGCCGCAGGATTAGGGGGCTCGATCTGCGGTCTGGAAACACCATATATTTT. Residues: CATSRRIRGLDLRSGNTIYF.

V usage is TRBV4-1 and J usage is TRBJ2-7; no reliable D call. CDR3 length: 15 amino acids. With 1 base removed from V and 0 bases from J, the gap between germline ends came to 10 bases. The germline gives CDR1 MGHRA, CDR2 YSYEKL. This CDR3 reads CASSQVPGSSYEQYF. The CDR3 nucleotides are TGCGCCAGCAGCCAAGTTCCTGGTAGCTCCTACGAGCAGTACTTC.

The CDR3 DNA reads as TGTGCCAGCAGCAAAGAGGACAGGGGGAGCAATCAGCCCCAGCATTTT. Protein product: CASSKEDRGSNQPQHF. The chain carries TRBV21-1 and TRBJ1-5; the listed D gene, TRBD1, was not tested against the DNA. TRBV21-1 is assigned pseudogene status. The CDR3 extends over 16 amino acids.

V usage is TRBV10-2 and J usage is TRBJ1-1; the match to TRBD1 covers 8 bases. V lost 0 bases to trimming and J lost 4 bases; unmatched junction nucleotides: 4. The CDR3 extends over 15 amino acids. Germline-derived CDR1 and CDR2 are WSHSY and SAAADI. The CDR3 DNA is TGCGCCAGCAGTGAGTCGCCAGGGGGCGGCACTGAAGCTTTCTTT. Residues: CASSESPGGGTEAFF.

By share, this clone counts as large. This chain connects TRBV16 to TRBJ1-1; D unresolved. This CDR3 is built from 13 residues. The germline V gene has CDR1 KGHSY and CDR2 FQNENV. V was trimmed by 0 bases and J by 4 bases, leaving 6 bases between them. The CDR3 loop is CASSQSKGTEAFF. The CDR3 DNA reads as TGTGCCAGCAGCCAATCCAAGGGCACTGAAGCTTTCTTT.

In nucleotides, the CDR3 is TGTGCCAGCAGTCACAGGGCGGAGTCACCCCTCCACTTT. Protein product: CASSHRAESPLHF. V is TRBV6-4 and J is TRBJ1-6; perhaps TRBD1 as D (6 bases). Germline V gives CDR1 MRHNA, CDR2 SNTAGT. This CDR3 is built from 13 residues. The ends were cut back, 5 bases at V and 10 bases at J, with 12 bases in the middle.

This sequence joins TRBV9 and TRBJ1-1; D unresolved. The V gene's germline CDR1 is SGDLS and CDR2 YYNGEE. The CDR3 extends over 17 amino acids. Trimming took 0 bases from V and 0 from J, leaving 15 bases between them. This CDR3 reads CASSVGAGSLLNTEAFF. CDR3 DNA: TGTGCCAGCAGCGTAGGGGCGGGCAGTTTACTGAACACTGAAGCTTTCTTT.